The present T cell receptor (beta chain) was sequenced within a study of blood T cell repertoires in COVID-19. Study summary: Donors in the United States, Italy and Spain gave samples during acute or convalescent COVID-19. Sources were T cells, B-cell-depleted T cells, or PBMCs; the material itself was cDNA or gDNA.

This clone appeared a few times. Per the original methods: Counts of nucleated cells, estimated from reference gene primer amplification, were obtained. The repertoire was sequenced with immunoSEQ multiplex PCR; TCRdb's copy has only in-frame clones and lacks some. The V and J calls and clone size come from that table; D and trimming were worked out from the DNA. The data show a few hundred thousand clones, around 85% seen once. The length of the CDR3 is 17 residues. The TCR was taken from a woman between 18 and 29 years old with acute or convalescent COVID-19. The rearrangement links TRBV21-1 to TRBJ1-3; the table assigns TRBD1, which was not confirmed against the DNA. TRBV21-1 has pseudogene status. The sample taken for sequencing was peripheral blood. The CDR3 here is CASSKDHRSPTGNTIYF. CDR3 coding DNA: TGTGCCAGCAGCAAAGATCACAGGAGCCCAACTGGAAACACCATATATTTT.